This T cell receptor (beta chain) stems from a study of siplizumab effects on memory and regulatory T cells. In this sample, this clone turned up once. The germline CDR1 and CDR2 sequences are SGHDN and FVKESK. With V trimmed by 2 bases and J by 5 bases, 6 bases remained unmatched. The CDR3 is made up of 16 amino acids. Only in-frame clones appear in the TCRdb table, and some are missing; sequencing was by immunoSEQ multiplex PCR. The sample records about 100,000 clones, around 94% being singletons. Material: non-Treg CD4+ T cells sorted from blood. The genes are TRBV14 and TRBJ2-2; 9 positions match TRBD2. The clonotype was recovered from a human donor in good health. The chain's CDR3 is CASSQRSGRGTGELFF. The CDR3 bases are TGTGCCAGCAGCCAACGTAGCGGGAGAGGTACCGGGGAGCTGTTTTTT.